The present TCR beta chain was sequenced within a study of blood T cell dynamics during melanoma immunotherapy. Study summary: Metastatic melanoma patients received first-line pembrolizumab or nivolumab plus ipilimumab.

The protocol was immunoSEQ multiplex PCR, while the TCRdb copy is restricted to in-frame clones and leaves out a portion. The table shows 14,000 to 15,000 clones, with about 83% occurring only once. CDR1 is SGDLS and CDR2 is YYNGEE in the germline V gene. CDR3 size: 13 residues. V was clipped by 3 bases and J by 2 bases; unmatched bases: 0. Time point: week 3, after first cycle of checkpoint inhibitor. In the case of this clone: The identical CDR3 is also encoded by other nucleotide sequences in the sample.

V is TRBV9 and J is TRBJ2-7; 9 nucleotides match TRBD1. This TCR was recovered from a human donor with melanoma. The source was blood, collected from a patient treated with checkpoint blockade. The CDR3 sequence: CASSGQGAYEQYF. The CDR3 DNA follows: TGTGCCAGCAGCGGACAGGGGGCCTACGAGCAGTACTTC.